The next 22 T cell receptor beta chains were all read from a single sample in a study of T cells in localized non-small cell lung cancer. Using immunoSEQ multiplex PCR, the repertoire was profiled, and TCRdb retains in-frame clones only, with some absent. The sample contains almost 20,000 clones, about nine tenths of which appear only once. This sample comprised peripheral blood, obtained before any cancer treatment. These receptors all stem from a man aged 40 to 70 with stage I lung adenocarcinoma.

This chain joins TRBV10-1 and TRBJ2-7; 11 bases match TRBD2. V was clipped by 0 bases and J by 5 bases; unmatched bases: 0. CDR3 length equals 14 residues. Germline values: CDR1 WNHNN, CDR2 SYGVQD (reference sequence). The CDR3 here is CASSESLAGDEQYF. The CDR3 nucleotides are TGCGCCAGCAGTGAGTCACTAGCGGGGGACGAGCAGTACTTC.

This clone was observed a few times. Written as DNA, the CDR3 is TGTGCCAGCCGGGACAGGGGGCTCGACACTGAAGCTTTCTTT. Translating it yields CASRDRGLDTEAFF. This chain links TRBV19 with TRBJ1-1; 12 bases are a match to TRBD1. This CDR3 comprises 14 residues. V lost 9 bases to trimming and J lost 3 bases; unmatched junction nucleotides: 5. The V gene's germline CDR1 is LNHDA and CDR2 SQIVND (reference sequence).

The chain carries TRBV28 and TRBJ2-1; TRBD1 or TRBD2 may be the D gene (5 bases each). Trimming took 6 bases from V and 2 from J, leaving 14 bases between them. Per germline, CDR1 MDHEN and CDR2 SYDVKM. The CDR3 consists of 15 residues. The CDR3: CASSNGGSTYNEQFF. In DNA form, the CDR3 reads TGTGCCAGCAGCAATGGGGGTTCTACCTACAATGAGCAGTTCTTC.

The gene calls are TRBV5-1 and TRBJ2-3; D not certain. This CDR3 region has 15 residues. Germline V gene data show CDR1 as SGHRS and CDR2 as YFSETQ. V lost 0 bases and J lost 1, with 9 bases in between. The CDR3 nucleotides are TGCGCCAGCAGCTTGGTCGCGTTGGGCACAGATACGCAGTATTTT. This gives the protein CASSLVALGTDTQYF.

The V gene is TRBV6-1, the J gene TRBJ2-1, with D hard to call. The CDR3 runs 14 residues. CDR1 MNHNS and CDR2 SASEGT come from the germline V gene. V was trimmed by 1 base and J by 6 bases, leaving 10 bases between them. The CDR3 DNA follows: TGTGCCAGCAGTGAAGGAGGTACTTTCAATGAGCAGTTCTTC. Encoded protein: CASSEGGTFNEQFF.

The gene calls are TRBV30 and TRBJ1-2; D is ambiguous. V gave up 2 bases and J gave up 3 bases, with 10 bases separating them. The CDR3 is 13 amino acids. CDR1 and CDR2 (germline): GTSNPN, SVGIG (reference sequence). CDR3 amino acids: CAWSLASYYGYTF. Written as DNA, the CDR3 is TGTGCCTGGAGTTTGGCCAGTTACTATGGCTACACCTTC.

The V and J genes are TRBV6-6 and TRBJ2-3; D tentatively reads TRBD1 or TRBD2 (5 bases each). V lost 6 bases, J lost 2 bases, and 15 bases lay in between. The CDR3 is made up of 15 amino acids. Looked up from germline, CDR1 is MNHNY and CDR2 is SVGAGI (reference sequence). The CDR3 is CASSRRDGYTDTQYF. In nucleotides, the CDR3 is TGTGCCAGCAGCCGCCGGGACGGATACACAGATACGCAGTATTTT.

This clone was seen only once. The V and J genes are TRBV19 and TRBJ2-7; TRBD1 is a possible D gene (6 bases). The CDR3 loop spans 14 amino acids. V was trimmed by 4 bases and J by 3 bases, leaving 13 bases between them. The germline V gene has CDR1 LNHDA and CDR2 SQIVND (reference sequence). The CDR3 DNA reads TGTGCCAGTAGTAACGATTACAGGGACTACGAGCAGTACTTC. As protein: CASSNDYRDYEQYF.

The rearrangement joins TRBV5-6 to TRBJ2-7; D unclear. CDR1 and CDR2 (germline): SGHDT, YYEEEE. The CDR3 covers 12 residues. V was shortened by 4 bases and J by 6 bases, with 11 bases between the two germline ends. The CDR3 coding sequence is TGTGCCAGCAGCCGCCGCAACTCCGAGCAGTACTTC. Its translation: CASSRRNSEQYF.

The CDR3 sequence: CASSLTGNEQFF. Here the CDR3 DNA reads TGTGCCAGCAGCCTGACAGGGAACGAGCAGTTCTTC. The chain recombines TRBV4-2 with TRBJ2-1; 7 bases map to TRBD1. The trim removed 4 bases at V and 10 bases at J, leaving 4 bases unmatched. Germline CDR1 is LGHNA and CDR2 is YNFKEQ. This CDR3 region has 12 residues.

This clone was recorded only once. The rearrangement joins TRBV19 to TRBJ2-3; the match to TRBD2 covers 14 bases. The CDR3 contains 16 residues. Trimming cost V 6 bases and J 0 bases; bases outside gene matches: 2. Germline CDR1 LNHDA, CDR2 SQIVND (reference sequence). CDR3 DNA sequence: TGTGCCAGTAGGGGACTAGCGGGAGTGAGCACAGATACGCAGTATTTT. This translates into CASRGLAGVSTDTQYF.

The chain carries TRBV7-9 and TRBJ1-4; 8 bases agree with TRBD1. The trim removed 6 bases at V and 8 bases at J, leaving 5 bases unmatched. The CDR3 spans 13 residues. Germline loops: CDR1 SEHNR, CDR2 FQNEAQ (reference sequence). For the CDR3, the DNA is TGTGCCAGCAGTCGCGGACAGGGCGAAAAACTGTTTTTT. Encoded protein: CASSRGQGEKLFF. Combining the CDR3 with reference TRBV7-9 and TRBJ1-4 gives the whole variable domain DTGVSQNPRHKITKRGQNVTFRCDPISEHNRLYWYRQTLGQGPEFLTYFQNEAQLEKSRLLSDRFSAERPKGSFSTLEIQRTEQGDSAMYLCASSRGQGEKLFFGSGTQLSVL.

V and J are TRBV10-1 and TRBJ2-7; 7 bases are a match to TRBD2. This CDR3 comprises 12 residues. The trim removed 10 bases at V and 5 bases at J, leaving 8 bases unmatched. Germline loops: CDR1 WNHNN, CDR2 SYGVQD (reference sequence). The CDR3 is CANQMAGDEQYF. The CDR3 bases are TGCGCCAACCAAATGGCGGGGGACGAGCAGTACTTC.

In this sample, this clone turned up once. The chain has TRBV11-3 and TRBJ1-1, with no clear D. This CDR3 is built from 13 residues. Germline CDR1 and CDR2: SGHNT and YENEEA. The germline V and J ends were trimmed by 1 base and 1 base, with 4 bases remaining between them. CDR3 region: CASSLGENTEAFF. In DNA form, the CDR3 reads TGTGCCAGCAGCTTAGGGGAGAACACTGAAGCTTTCTTT.

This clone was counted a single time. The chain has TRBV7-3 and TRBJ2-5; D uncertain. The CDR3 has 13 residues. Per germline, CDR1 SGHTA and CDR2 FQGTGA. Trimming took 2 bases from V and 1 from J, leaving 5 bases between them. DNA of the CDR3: TGTGCCAGCAGCTTATCACTCCAAGAGACCCAGTACTTC. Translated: CASSLSLQETQYF.

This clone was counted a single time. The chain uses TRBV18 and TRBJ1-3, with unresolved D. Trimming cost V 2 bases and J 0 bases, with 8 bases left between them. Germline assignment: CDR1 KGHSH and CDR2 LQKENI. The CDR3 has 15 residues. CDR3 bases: TGTGCCAGCTCACCAGCAGAACTCTCTGGAAACACCATATATTTT. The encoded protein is CASSPAELSGNTIYF.

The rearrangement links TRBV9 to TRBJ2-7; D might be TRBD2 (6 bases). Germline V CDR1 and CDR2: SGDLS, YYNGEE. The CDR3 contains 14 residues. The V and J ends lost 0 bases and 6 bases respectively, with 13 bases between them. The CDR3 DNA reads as TGTGCCAGCAGCGTAGCTTCCGGAGGGACCGAGCAGTACTTC. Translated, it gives CASSVASGGTEQYF.

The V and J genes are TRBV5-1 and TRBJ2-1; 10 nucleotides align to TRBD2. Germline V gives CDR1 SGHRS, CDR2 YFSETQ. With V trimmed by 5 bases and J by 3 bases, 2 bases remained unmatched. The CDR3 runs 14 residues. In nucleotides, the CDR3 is TGCGCCAGCAGTAGGACTAGCGGCTACAATGAGCAGTTCTTC. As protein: CASSRTSGYNEQFF.

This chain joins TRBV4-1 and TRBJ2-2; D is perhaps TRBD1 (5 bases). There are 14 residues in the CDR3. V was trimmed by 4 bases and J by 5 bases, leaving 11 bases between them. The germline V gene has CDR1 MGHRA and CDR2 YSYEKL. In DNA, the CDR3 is TGCGCCAGCAGCCGTATACAGGAGACCGGGGAGCTGTTTTTT. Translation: CASSRIQETGELFF.

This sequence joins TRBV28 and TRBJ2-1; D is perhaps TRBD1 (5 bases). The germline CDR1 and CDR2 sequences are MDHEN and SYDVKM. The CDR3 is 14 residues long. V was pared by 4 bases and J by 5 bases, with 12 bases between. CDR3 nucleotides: TGTGCCAGCAGTTCGAAGGGGTTAGACAATGAGCAGTTCTTC. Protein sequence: CASSSKGLDNEQFF.

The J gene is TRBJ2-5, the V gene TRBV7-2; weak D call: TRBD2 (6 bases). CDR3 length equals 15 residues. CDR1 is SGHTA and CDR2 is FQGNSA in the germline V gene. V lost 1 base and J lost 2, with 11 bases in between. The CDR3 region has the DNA TGTGCCAGCAGCTTAGATCGGACTATACAAGAGACCCAGTACTTC. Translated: CASSLDRTIQETQYF.

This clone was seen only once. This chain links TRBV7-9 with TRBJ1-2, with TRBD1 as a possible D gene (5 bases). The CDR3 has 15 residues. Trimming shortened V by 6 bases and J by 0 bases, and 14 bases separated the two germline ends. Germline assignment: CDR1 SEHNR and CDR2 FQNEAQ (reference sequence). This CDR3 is CASRPSGKANYGYTF. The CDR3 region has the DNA TGTGCCAGCAGACCCTCAGGGAAAGCTAACTATGGCTACACCTTC.